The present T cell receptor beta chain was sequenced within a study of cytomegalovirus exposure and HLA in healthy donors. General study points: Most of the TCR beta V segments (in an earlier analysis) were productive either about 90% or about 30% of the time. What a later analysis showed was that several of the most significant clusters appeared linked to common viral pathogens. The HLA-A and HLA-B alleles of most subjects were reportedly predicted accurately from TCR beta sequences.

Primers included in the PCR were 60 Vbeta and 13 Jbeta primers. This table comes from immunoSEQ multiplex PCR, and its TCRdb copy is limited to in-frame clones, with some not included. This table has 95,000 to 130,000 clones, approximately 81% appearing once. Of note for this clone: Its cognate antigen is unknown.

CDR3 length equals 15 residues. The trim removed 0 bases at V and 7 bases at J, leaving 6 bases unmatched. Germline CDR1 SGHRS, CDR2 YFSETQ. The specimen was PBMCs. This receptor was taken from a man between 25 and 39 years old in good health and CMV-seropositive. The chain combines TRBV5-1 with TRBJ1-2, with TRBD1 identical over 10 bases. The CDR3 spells CASSLAPGTGVGYTF. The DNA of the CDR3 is TGCGCCAGCAGCTTGGCCCCCGGGACAGGGGTTGGCTACACCTTC.